One T cell receptor (beta chain) is described in this entry. The data derive from a study of blood T cell repertoires in COVID-19. Study overall: The origin of the acute and convalescent COVID-19 samples was the United States, Italy and Spain. Sources were T cells, B-cell-depleted T cells, or PBMCs; the material itself was cDNA or gDNA.

Profiling relied on immunoSEQ multiplex PCR, and the TCRdb table lists in-frame clones only, not all of them. The sample shows over 110,000 clones, more than 60% of them seen only once. Sequencing was done on a sample of peripheral blood. The clonotype comes from a woman aged 55 to 70 with acute or convalescent COVID-19.

CDR3 protein: CASSEATGLSHYGYTF. CDR3 nucleotides: TGTGCCAGCAGTGAAGCGACAGGGTTGTCCCATTATGGCTACACCTTC. The genes are TRBV6-1 and TRBJ1-2; 7 bases map to TRBD1. This CDR3 is built from 16 residues. After removal of 0 bases from V and 5 bases from J, the junction contained 9 bases not matched to a gene. Germline CDR1 MNHNS, CDR2 SASEGT.